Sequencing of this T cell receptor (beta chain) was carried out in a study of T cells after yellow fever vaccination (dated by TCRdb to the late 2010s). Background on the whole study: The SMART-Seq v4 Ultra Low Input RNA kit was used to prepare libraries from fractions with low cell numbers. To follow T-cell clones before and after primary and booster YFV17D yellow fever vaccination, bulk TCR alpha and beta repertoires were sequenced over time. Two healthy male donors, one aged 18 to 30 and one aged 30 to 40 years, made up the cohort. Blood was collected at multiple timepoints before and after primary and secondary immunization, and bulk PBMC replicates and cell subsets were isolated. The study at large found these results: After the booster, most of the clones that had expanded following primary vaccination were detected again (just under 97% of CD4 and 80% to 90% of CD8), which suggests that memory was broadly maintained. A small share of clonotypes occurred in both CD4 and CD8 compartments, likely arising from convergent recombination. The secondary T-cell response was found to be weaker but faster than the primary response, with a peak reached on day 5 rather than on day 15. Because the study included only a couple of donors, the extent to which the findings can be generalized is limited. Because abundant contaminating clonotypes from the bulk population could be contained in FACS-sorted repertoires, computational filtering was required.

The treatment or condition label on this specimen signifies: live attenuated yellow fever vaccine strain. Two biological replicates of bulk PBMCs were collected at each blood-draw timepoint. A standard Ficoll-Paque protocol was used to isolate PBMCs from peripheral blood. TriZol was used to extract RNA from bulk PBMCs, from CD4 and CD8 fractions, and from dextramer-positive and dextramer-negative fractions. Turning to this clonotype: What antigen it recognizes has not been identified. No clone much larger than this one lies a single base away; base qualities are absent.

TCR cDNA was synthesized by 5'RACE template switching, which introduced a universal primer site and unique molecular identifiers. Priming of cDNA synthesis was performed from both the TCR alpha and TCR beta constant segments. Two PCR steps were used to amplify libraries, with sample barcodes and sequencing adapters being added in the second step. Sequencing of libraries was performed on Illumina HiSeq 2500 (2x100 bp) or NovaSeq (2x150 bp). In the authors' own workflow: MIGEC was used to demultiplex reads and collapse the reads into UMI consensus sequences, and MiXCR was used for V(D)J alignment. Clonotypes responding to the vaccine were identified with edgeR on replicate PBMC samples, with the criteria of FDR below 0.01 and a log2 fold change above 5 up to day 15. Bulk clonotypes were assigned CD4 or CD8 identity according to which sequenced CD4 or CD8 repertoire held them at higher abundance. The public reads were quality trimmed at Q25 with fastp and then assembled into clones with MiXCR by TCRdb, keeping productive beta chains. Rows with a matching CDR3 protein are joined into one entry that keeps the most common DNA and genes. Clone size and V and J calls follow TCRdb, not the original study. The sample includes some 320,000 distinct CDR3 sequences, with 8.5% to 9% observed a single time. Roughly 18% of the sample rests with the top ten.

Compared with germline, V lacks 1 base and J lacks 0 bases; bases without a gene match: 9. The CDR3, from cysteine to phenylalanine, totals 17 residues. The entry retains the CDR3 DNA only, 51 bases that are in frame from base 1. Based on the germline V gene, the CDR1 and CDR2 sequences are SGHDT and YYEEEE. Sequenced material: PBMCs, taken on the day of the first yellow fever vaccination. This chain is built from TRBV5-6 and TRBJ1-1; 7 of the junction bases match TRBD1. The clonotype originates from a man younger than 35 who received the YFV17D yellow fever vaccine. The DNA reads TGTGCCAGCAGCTTGAATGGGCAGGGGGGGCTGAACACTGAAGCTTTCTTT. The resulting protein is CASSLNGQGGLNTEAFF.